At least ten counts were recorded for the clone carrying this T cell receptor beta chain. Extraction of total RNA was performed on unfractionated whole blood. Trimming took 1 base from V and 6 from J, leaving 7 bases between them. The CDR3 runs 12 residues. Germline V gene lookup returns CDR1 MDHEN and CDR2 SYDVKM. One entry per CDR3 protein results from TCRdb running MiXCR on the 5' RACE reads. Of 120,000 to 150,000 distinct CDR3 sequences in the sample, 4.1% were seen once. This sample stems from a study of human T cells and chemical hapten exposure. The gene calls are TRBV28 and TRBJ2-7, with D tentatively TRBD1 or TRBD2 (5 bases each). This sequence was found in a female donor in good health. The CDR3 DNA is TGTGCCAGCAGTTTATCCGGGACCGAGCAGTACTTC. Amino acids: CASSLSGTEQYF.